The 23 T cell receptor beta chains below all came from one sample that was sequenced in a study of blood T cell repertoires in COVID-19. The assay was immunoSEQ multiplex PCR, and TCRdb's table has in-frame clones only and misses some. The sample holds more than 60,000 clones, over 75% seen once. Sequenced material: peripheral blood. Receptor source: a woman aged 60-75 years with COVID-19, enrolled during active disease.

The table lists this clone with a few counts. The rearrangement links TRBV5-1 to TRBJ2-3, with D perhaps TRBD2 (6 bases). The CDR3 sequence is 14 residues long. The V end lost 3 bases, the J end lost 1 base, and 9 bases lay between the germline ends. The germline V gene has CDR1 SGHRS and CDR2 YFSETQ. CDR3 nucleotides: TGCGCCAGCAGCTCACCTAGCGGCACAGATACGCAGTATTTT. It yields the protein CASSSPSGTDTQYF.

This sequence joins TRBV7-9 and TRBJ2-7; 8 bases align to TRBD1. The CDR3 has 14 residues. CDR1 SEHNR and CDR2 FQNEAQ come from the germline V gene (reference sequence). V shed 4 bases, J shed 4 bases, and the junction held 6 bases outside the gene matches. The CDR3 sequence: CASSSPGQAYEQYF. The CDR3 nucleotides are TGTGCCAGCAGCTCTCCGGGACAGGCGTACGAGCAGTACTTC.

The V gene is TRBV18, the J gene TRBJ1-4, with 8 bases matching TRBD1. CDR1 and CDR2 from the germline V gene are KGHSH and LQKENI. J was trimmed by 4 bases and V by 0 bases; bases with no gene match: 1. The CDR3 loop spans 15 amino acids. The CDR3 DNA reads TGTGCCAGCTCACCACCGGGACAGGATAATGAAAAACTGTTTTTT. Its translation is CASSPPGQDNEKLFF.

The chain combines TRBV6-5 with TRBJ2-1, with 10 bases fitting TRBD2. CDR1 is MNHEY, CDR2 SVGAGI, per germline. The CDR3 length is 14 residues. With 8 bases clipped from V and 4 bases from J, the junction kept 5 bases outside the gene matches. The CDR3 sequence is CASRSSGGYNEQFF. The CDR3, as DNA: TGTGCCAGCCGTAGTAGCGGGGGGTACAATGAGCAGTTCTTC.

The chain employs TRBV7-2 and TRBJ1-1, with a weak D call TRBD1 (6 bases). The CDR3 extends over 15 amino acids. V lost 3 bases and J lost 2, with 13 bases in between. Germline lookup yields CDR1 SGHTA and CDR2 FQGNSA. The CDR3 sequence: CASSFLGGRNTEAFF. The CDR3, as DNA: TGTGCCAGCAGCTTTCTGGGGGGGCGAAACACTGAAGCTTTCTTT.

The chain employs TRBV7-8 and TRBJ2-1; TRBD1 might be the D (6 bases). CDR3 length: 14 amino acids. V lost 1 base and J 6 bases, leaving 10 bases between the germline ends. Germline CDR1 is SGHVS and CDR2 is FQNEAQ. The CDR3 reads CASSLVGQINEQFF. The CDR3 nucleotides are TGTGCCAGCAGCTTAGTGGGACAAATCAATGAGCAGTTCTTC. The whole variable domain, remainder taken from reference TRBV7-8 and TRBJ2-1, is GAGVSQSPRYKVAKRGQDVALRCDPISGHVSLFWYQQALGQGPEFLTYFQNEAQLDKSGLPSDRFFAERPEGSVSTLKIQRTQQEDSAVYLCASSLVGQINEQFFGPGTRLTVL.

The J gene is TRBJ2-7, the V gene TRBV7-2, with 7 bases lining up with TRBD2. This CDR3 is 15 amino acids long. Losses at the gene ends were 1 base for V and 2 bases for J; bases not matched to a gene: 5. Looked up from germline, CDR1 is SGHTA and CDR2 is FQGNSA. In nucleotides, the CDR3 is TGTGCCAGCAGCTTAGTCCTAGCGGAAACCTACGAGCAGTACTTC. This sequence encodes CASSLVLAETYEQYF. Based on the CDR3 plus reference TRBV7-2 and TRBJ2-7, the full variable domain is GAGVSQSPSNKVTEKGKDVELRCDPISGHTALYWYRQSLGQGLEFLIYFQGNSAPDKSGLPSDRFSAERTGGSVSTLTIQRTQQEDSAVYLCASSLVLAETYEQYFGPGTRLTVT.

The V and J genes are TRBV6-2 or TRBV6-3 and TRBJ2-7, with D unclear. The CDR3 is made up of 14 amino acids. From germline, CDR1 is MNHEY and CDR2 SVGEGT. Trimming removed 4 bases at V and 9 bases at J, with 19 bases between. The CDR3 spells CASSLNRIDSGQYF. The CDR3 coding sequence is TGTGCCAGCAGTTTGAACAGAATCGATTCCGGGCAGTACTTC.

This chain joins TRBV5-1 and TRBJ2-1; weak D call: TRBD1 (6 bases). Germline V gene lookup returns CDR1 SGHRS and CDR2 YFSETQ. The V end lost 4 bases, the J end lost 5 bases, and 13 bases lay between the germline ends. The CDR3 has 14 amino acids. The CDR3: CASSPLTGHNEQFF. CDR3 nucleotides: TGCGCCAGCAGCCCTCTGACAGGCCACAATGAGCAGTTCTTC.

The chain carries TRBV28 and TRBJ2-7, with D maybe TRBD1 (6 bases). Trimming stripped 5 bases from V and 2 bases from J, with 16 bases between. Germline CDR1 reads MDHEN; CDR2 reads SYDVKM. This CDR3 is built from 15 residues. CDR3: CASSHSGTSTYEQYF. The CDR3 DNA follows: TGTGCCAGCAGTCACTCCGGGACATCGACCTACGAGCAGTACTTC.

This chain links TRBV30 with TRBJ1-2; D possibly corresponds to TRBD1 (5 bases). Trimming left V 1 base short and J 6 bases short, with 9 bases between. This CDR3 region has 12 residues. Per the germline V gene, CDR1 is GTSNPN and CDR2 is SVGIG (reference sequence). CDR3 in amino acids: CAWSAGMDGYTF. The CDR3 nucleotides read TGTGCCTGGAGTGCAGGGATGGATGGCTACACCTTC. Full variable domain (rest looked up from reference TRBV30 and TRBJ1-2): SQTIHQWPATLVQPVGSPLSLECTVEGTSNPNLYWYRQAAGRGLQLLFYSVGIGQISSEVPQNLSASRPQDRQFILSSKKLLLSDSGFYLCAWSAGMDGYTFGSGTRLTVV.

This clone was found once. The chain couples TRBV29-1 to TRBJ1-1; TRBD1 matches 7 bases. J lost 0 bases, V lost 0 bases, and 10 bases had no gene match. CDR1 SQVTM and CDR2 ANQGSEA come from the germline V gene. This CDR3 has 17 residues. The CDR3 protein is CSVEDSLRGRMNTEAFF. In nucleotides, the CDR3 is TGCAGCGTTGAAGATAGCCTAAGGGGGCGAATGAACACTGAAGCTTTCTTT.

The CDR3 protein is CASSALDGRTNEKLFF. CDR3 in DNA: TGTGCCAGCAGTGCCCTGGACGGGAGAACGAATGAAAAACTGTTTTTT. The rearrangement joins TRBV6-1 to TRBJ1-4; D not resolved. The germline V gene encodes CDR1 MNHNS and CDR2 SASEGT. The CDR3 covers 16 residues. Trimming took 4 bases from V and 5 from J, leaving 17 bases between them.

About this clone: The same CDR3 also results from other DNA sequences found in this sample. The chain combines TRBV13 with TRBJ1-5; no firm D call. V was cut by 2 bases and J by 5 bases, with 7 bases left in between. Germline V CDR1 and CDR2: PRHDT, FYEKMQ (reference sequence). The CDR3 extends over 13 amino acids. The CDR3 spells CASSLRRDQPQHF. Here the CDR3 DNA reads TGTGCCAGCAGCTTAAGGCGGGATCAGCCCCAGCATTTT.

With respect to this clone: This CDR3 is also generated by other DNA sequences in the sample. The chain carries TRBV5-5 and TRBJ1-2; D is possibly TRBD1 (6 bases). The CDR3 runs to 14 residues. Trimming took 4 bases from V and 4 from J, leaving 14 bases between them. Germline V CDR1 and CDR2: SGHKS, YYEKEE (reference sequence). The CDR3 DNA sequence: TGTGCCAGCAGCCCGGACAGCGGGGGCTATGGCTACACCTTC. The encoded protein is CASSPDSGGYGYTF. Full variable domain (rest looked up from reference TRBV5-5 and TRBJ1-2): DAGVTQSPTHLIKTRGQQVTLRCSPISGHKSVSWYQQVLGQGPQFIFQYYEKEERGRGNFPDRFSARQFPNYSSELNVNALLLGDSALYLCASSPDSGGYGYTFGSGTRLTVV.

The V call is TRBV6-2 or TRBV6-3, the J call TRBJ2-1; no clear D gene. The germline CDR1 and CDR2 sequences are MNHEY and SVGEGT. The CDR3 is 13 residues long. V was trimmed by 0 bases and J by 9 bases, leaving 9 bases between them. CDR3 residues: CASSYSVRGEQFF. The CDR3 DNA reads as TGTGCCAGCAGTTACTCGGTCCGAGGTGAGCAGTTCTTC.

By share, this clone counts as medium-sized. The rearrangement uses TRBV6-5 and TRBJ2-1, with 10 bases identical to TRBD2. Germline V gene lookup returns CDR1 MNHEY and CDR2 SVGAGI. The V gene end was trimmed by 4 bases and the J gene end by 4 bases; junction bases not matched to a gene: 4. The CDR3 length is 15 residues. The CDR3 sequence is CASSFIAGGYNEQFF. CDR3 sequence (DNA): TGTGCCAGCAGTTTCATAGCGGGGGGTTACAATGAGCAGTTCTTC.

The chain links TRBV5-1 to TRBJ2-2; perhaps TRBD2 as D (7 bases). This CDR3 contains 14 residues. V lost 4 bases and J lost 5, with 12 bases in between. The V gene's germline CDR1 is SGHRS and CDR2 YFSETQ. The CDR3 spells CASSPSGTTGELFF. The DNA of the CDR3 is TGCGCCAGCAGCCCCAGCGGGACAACCGGGGAGCTGTTTTTT.

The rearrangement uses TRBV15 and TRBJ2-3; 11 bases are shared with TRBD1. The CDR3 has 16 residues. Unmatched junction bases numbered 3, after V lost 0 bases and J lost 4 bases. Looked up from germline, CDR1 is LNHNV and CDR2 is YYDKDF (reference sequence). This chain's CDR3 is CATSREGTGGADTQYF. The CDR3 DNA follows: TGTGCCACCAGCAGAGAAGGGACAGGGGGTGCAGATACGCAGTATTTT.

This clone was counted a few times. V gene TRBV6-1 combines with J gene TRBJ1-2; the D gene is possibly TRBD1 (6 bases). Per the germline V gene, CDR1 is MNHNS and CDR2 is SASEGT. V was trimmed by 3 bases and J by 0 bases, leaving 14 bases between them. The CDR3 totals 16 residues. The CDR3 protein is CASSEGGAIANYGYTF. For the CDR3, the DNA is TGTGCCAGCAGTGAGGGGGGGGCGATAGCTAACTATGGCTACACCTTC.

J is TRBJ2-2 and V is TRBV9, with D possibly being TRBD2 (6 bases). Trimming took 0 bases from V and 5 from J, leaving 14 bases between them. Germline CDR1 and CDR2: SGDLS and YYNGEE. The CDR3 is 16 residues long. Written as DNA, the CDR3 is TGTGCCAGCAGCGTAGGGGTTAGCGGAGGGACCGGGGAGCTGTTTTTT. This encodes CASSVGVSGGTGELFF.

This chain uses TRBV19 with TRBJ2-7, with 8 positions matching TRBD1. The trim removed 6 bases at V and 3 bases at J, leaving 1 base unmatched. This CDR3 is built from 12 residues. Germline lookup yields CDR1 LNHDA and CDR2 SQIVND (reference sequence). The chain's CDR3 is CASRDRDYEQYF. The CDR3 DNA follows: TGTGCCAGTAGGGACAGGGACTACGAGCAGTACTTC.

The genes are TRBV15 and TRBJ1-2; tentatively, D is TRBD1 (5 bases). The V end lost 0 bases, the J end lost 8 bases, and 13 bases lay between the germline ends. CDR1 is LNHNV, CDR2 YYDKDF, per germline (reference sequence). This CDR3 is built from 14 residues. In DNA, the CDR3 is TGTGCCACCAGCAGAGATAGGGGAATAGAAGGCTACACCTTC. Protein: CATSRDRGIEGYTF.